This TCR beta chain came from a study of T-cell memory formation after mild COVID-19. TCRdb reprocessed the 5' RACE reads via MiXCR and lists one record per CDR3 protein. The table records 150,000 to 200,000 distinct CDR3 sequences, roughly 17% of them present only once. Many counts were recorded for this clonotype. The CDR3 covers 15 residues. In germline, CDR1 is SGHTA, CDR2 FQGNSA. The V gene end was trimmed by 4 bases and the J gene end by 6 bases; junction bases not matched to a gene: 7. The material sequenced was PBMCs or a T cell subset sorted from them (not recorded which). This rearrangement joins TRBV7-2 to TRBJ2-1, with 9 bases aligning to TRBD2. The TCR comes from an adult woman who had mild COVID-19 (a few samples of this study predate the infection). Cell type and time point are not known. The CDR3 loop is CASSSTSSGVNEQFF. CDR3 sequence (DNA): TGTGCCAGCAGCTCAACGTCTAGCGGGGTCAATGAGCAGTTCTTC.